The entry below gives a single TCR beta chain sequence along with its context. This sample is part of a study of blood T cell repertoires in COVID-19. Trimming stripped 10 bases from V and 4 bases from J, with 22 bases between. Germline V gene sequence: CDR1 ENHRY, CDR2 SYGVKD. This CDR3 has 15 amino acids. The repertoire was sequenced with immunoSEQ multiplex PCR; TCRdb's copy has only in-frame clones and lacks some. The data hold 390,000 or so clones, with just over 85% observed a single time. The clonotype comes from a woman in her twenties or thirties with active or convalescent COVID-19. Sequenced: peripheral blood. J is TRBJ1-1 and V is TRBV10-3; a possible D gene is TRBD1 (5 bases). In nucleotides, the CDR3 is TGTGCCACCAGGGCACCGGGACTCCGCGTCACTGAAGCTTTCTTT. Residues: CATRAPGLRVTEAFF.